The clone carrying this T cell receptor (beta chain) was observed a few times. The target antigen is unknown. Germline V lookup: CDR1 SGHTA, CDR2 FQGNSA. This CDR3 comprises 13 residues. The ends were cut back, 5 bases at V and 3 bases at J, with 11 bases in the middle. Use of 60 Vbeta and 13 Jbeta primers characterized the PCR. Data came from immunoSEQ multiplex PCR; TCRdb stores just in-frame clones and leaves some out. Altogether under 200,000 clones are present, about 12% being singletons, with the ten largest covering more than 7%. This specimen comes from a study of cytomegalovirus exposure and HLA in healthy donors. Whole-study findings and limits: Likely technical artifact: a cluster of highly shared sequence variants.

The chain combines TRBV7-2 with TRBJ2-7; D is undetermined. The specimen sequenced was PBMCs. This receptor was obtained from a man aged 50 to 59 in good health and CMV-seropositive. CDR3 sequence: CASSRYLYYEQYV. In DNA, the CDR3 is TGTGCCAGCAGCCGTTATCTTTACTACGAGCAGTACGTC.